This section outlines one TCR beta chain sequence together with its context. The sample holds a few counts of this clonotype. This clone's antigen is unknown. No base-level quality is on record; no much larger clone is a single base apart. This sample was included in a study of identical twins (dated by TCRdb to the mid-2010s). Turning to the overall study: TCR alpha and beta repertoires from monozygotic twins, unrelated adults of various ages and cord blood were deep-sequenced to test whether fetal clonotypes persist. To rule out contamination, replicate twin experiments were performed at different times with different library preparation protocols.

The CDR3 measures 16 amino acids from cysteine to phenylalanine. This entry keeps only the CDR3 DNA: 48 bases, framed from base 1. The germline V gene (reference sequence) gives CDR1 as SEHNR and CDR2 as FQNEAQ. The junction carries 15 bases between V and J, which are trimmed by 1 base and 5 bases respectively. Every donor was a healthy Caucasian. The twin cohort consisted of three pairs of female monozygotic twins, all aged roughly 18 to 30 years. Peripheral blood mononuclear cells were the source from which RNA for the TCR libraries was isolated. What the study reported, not specific to this receptor: Recombination models systematically underestimated out-of-frame TCR alpha sharing in monozygotic twins but agreed with sharing between unrelated individuals. Invariant T cells such as MAIT and iNKT could partly confound zero-insertion analyses, though diverse VJ usage argued against this for most clonotypes. Compared with coincidental sharing between unrelated individuals, out-of-frame TCR alpha sequences shared between twins had an excess of sequences with low generation probability. Abundant cord blood beta clonotypes carried fewer insertions; young adult naive repertoires showed a weaker similar trend, while memory repertoires showed none. The excess sharing between twins in beta out-of-frame sequences was weaker because fewer shared sequences reduced the signal-to-noise ratio. Because the same donors could not be followed over many years, conclusions were based on cross-sectional statistical analysis.

Library prep was done by 5' RACE. Reads for this sample came from an Illumina HiSeq 2000. A universal primer binding site was added through template switching, and the final cDNA carried a unique molecular identifier so that TCR cDNA molecules could be counted accurately. Specific primers in the conserved constant-segment region were used to synthesize first-strand cDNA for the TCR alpha and beta chains. Each cDNA library was double barcoded, with a SMART-Mk sample barcode plus Illumina barcodes, to control for contamination. Two successive PCR steps introduced TruSeq adapter sequences along with Illumina sample barcodes. TCR alpha and beta cDNA libraries were sequenced on the Illumina HiSeq platform with custom primers. In the original analysis: Raw reads were processed with MiGEC to extract unique molecular identifiers, and MiXCR was used to determine CDR3 positions. Recombination models were inferred per individual with the repgenHMM and IGoR tools using an EM algorithm. The analysis of shared clonotypes was done with the tcR package in R, with sharing normalized by the product of cloneset sizes. Out-of-frame nonproductive sequences were analyzed to study raw recombination free of thymic and clonal selection effects. TCRdb trimmed public reads at Q25 via fastp, called clones via MiXCR and kept in-frame beta chains. CDR3 protein duplicates are merged, each entry listing the most common genes and DNA. In this record, the V and J calls reflect TCRdb's handling and not the investigators' own analysis. The sample table contains over 600,000 distinct CDR3 sequences; only one count was recorded for around 21% of them. 4.3% of the sample belongs to the ten largest clones.

Another study also made use of these data, one on T cells expressing NK-cell markers. The second paper further reports: In sorted CD3+CD56+NKG2C+, CD3+CD56+NKG2C- and CD3+CD56-NKG2C+ T-cell subsets from several donors, TCR beta-chain repertoires were profiled. Among the eight sequenced donors, only one was HCMV-seronegative, while the other seven were HCMV-seropositive. In several experiments an anti-gammadeltaTCR antibody was added to restrict sorting to alphabetaTCR-expressing T cells. For about 6 donors, the dominant CD3+CD56+NKG2C+ clonotypes were among the top 10 CD8+ clonotypes and accounted for roughly 1.0-8% of CD8+ T cells. Those dominant clonotypes were again the most abundant among CD3+CD56-NKG2C+ cells in a handful of donors, at roughly 25-65%. Whether the expanded NKG2C-expressing T cell clones were specific for HCMV antigens was left unclear. All eight donors whose samples were sequenced were randomly selected healthy volunteers, three of them men and five women. HCMV-specific IgG was detected in serum with a commercial ELISA kit to determine HCMV serostatus. Bulk peripheral blood T-cell repertoires were additionally sequenced from unsorted PBMC for several donors. Reads were demultiplexed and grouped by UMI with MIGEC, and clonotypes were assembled and quantified with MiTCR. Only TCR cDNA sequences supported by at least two reads were kept to exclude erroneous sequences. The tcR package was used for downstream repertoire analysis, and clonotypes were matched between fractions using CDR3 nucleotide sequence together with V segment. VDJmatch was used to annotate antigen specificity against VDJdb, with one amino acid substitution in CDR3 permitted.

The chain couples TRBV7-9 to TRBJ1-5, with the identity of the D gene unclear. The receptor was isolated from a woman younger than 30 in good health. Sequencing was performed on PBMCs. The CDR3 corresponds to CASSLGQAKQYQPQHF. The DNA sequence is TGTGCCAGCAGCTTAGGGCAGGCGAAACAATATCAGCCCCAGCATTTT.